The 30 T cell receptor beta chains given below trace back to one sample, sequenced in a study of stem cell transplantation in POMP-related autoinflammatory disease. Method: immunoSEQ multiplex PCR; TCRdb's copy keeps in-frame clones and lacks some. The sample holds some 70,000 clones, approximately 90% seen once. The starting material was CD4+ T cells from PBMCs, obtained after stem cell transplantation. All receptors come from a human patient with POMP-related autoinflammation and immune dysregulation (PRAID). Some T cells may arise from the graft donor.

J is TRBJ2-1 and V is TRBV6-5, with 12 bases matching TRBD2. The CDR3 runs to 15 residues. The J segment lost 5 bases and the V segment lost 6 bases, leaving 5 bases of the junction unmatched. CDR1 is MNHEY, CDR2 SVGAGI, per germline. In DNA form, the CDR3 reads TGTGCCAGCAGGACGGGACTAGCGGGCCACAATGAGCAGTTCTTC. This gives the protein CASRTGLAGHNEQFF.

This clone appeared once. The CDR3: CASSLDSYSYEQYF. In nucleotides, the CDR3 is TGTGCCAGCAGCCTGGACAGTTACTCCTACGAGCAGTACTTC. This sequence joins TRBV11-2 and TRBJ2-7, with D perhaps matching TRBD1 (6 bases). The CDR3 sequence is 14 residues long. Germline-derived CDR1 and CDR2 are SGHAT and FQNNGV. V lost 5 bases and J lost 0, with 11 bases in between. The full variable domain, with the rest looked up from reference TRBV11-2 and TRBJ2-7, is EAGVAQSPRYKIIEKRQSVAFWCNPISGHATLYWYQQILGQGPKLLIQFQNNGVVDDSQLPKDRFSAERLKGVDSTLKIQPAKLEDSAVYLCASSLDSYSYEQYFGPGTRLTVT.

The chain joins TRBV12-2 to TRBJ2-4; the table gives TRBD1 as D, unverified against the DNA. TRBV12-2 is shown as a pseudogene. The CDR3 is made up of 16 amino acids. The CDR3 is CASRTPDRAPKNIQYF. The CDR3 DNA follows: TGTGCAAGTCGCACCCCGGACAGGGCGCCCAAAAACATTCAGTACTTC.

V gene TRBV5-6 combines with J gene TRBJ2-7; D is ambiguous. Germline CDR1 and CDR2: SGHDT and YYEEEE. V lost 4 bases and J 3 bases, leaving 5 bases between the germline ends. There are 11 residues in the CDR3. The CDR3, as DNA: TGTGCCAGCAGCAACTACTACGAGCAGTACTTC. It translates to CASSNYYEQYF.

V gene TRBV6-5 combines with J gene TRBJ1-4, with a possible D match to TRBD1 (5 bases). Germline V CDR1 and CDR2: MNHEY, SVGAGI. This CDR3 contains 13 residues. Trimming took 6 bases from V and 5 from J, leaving 10 bases between them. The CDR3 nucleotides are TGTGCCAGCAGCCCCTGGGGGAATGAAAAACTGTTTTTT. It codes for CASSPWGNEKLFF.

The chain joins TRBV10-3 to TRBJ2-1; D is unclear. The germline V and J ends were trimmed by 7 bases and 5 bases, with 9 bases remaining between them. The germline gives CDR1 ENHRY, CDR2 SYGVKD. The CDR3 has 12 amino acids. The CDR3 is CAINRNNNEQFF. CDR3 sequence (DNA): TGTGCCATCAACCGAAACAACAATGAGCAGTTCTTC.

V is TRBV19 and J is TRBJ2-7; tentative D call: TRBD1 (7 bases). Trimming left V 5 bases short and J 2 bases short, with 19 bases between. The CDR3 spans 16 residues. CDR1 and CDR2 from the germline V gene are LNHDA and SQIVND (reference sequence). The CDR3, as DNA: TGTGCCAGTAGTCTCCGGGGGCAGGGGGTCCCCTACGAGCAGTACTTC. Its translation is CASSLRGQGVPYEQYF.

The genes are TRBV2 and TRBJ1-4, with TRBD1 identical over 7 bases. There are 14 residues in the CDR3. Germline CDR1 SNHLY, CDR2 FYNNEI. V lost 6 bases and J lost 6; bases outside the gene matches: 7. CDR3 DNA sequence: TGTGCCAGCAGGGTTCGACAGGGCCATGAAAAACTGTTTTTT. This codes for CASRVRQGHEKLFF.

This chain's CDR3 is CATSSAEPGNTGELFF. For the CDR3, the DNA is TGTGCCACCAGCAGTGCTGAGCCGGGCAACACCGGGGAGCTGTTTTTT. V gene TRBV15 combines with J gene TRBJ2-2; D remains ambiguous. Germline-derived CDR1 and CDR2 are LNHNV and YYDKDF (reference sequence). Trimming left V 3 bases short and J 2 bases short, with 13 bases between. This CDR3 is built from 16 residues.

V is TRBV24-1 and J is TRBJ2-1; the D gene is possibly TRBD1 (6 bases). Germline-derived CDR1 and CDR2 are KGHDR and SFDVKD. Trimming removed 2 bases from V and 5 bases from J, with 12 bases in between. The CDR3 runs to 15 residues. CDR3 in amino acids: CATSDSGQNHNEQFF. The CDR3 DNA sequence: TGTGCCACCAGTGATTCCGGACAGAACCACAATGAGCAGTTCTTC.

This clone occurred a few times. The gene calls are TRBV27 and TRBJ1-2; weak D call: TRBD1 (5 bases). V was cut by 2 bases and J by 4 bases, with 11 bases left in between. The germline V gene encodes CDR1 MNHEY and CDR2 SMNVEV (reference sequence). The CDR3 length is 14 residues. The CDR3 here is CASSLAREVYGYTF. The CDR3 nucleotides are TGTGCCAGCAGTTTAGCCAGGGAGGTCTATGGCTACACCTTC.

The chain uses TRBV27 and TRBJ1-6; D is perhaps TRBD1 (6 bases). V was cut by 6 bases and J by 10 bases, with 16 bases left in between. This CDR3 is 14 amino acids long. Germline loops: CDR1 MNHEY, CDR2 SMNVEV (reference sequence). CDR3 coding DNA: TGTGCCAGCAGCCTAGGGGGGGCGGGATCACCCCTCCACTTT. Translating it yields CASSLGGAGSPLHF.

This clone was recorded only once. The V gene is TRBV5-1, the J gene TRBJ2-1; perhaps TRBD1 as D (6 bases). With 4 bases removed from V and 0 bases from J, the gap between germline ends came to 14 bases. This CDR3 contains 16 residues. Looked up from germline, CDR1 is SGHRS and CDR2 is YFSETQ. As DNA, the CDR3 is TGCGCCAGCAGCCCGACAGGAGGCGGCTCCTACAATGAGCAGTTCTTC. Translated, it gives CASSPTGGGSYNEQFF.

CDR3 sequence reads: CASHRHGPRGGQPQHF. In DNA, the CDR3 is TGTGCCAGCCACCGTCACGGGCCCAGGGGAGGTCAGCCCCAGCATTTT. The chain links TRBV27 to TRBJ1-5, with D perhaps matching TRBD1 (6 bases). This CDR3 is built from 16 residues. CDR1 is MNHEY, CDR2 SMNVEV, per germline (reference sequence). The V end lost 8 bases, the J end lost 6 bases, and 23 bases lay between the germline ends.

The genes are TRBV2 and TRBJ2-7; D not certain. The CDR3 is 12 residues long. Germline V lookup: CDR1 SNHLY, CDR2 FYNNEI. Trimming pared 2 bases from V and 4 bases from J, leaving 6 bases between. In nucleotides, the CDR3 is TGTGCCAGCAGTGAATCCGCTTACGAGCAGTACTTC. Translation gives CASSESAYEQYF.

A few counts support this clone. The chain is built from TRBV11-2 and TRBJ1-6; the D is unclear. This CDR3 comprises 16 residues. The germline V gene has CDR1 SGHAT and CDR2 FQNNGV. V was trimmed by 2 bases and J by 11 bases, leaving 19 bases between them. DNA for the CDR3: TGTGCCAGCAGCTTATTCAAAGGGAGCATGCGGGCACCCCTCCACTTT. Translated, it gives CASSLFKGSMRAPLHF.

This rearrangement joins TRBV28 to TRBJ2-2; 11 nucleotides line up with TRBD2. The CDR3 runs 18 residues. Germline V gene lookup returns CDR1 MDHEN and CDR2 SYDVKM. V gave up 6 bases and J gave up 0 bases; unmatched junction bases: 9. The CDR3 coding sequence is TGTGCCAGCAGGCGGGTAGCGGGAGGGTTCGCGAACACCGGGGAGCTGTTTTTT. Protein sequence: CASRRVAGGFANTGELFF. Filled out from reference TRBV28 and TRBJ2-2, the complete variable domain reads DVKVTQSSRYLVKRTGEKVFLECVQDMDHENMFWYRQDPGLGLRLIYFSYDVKMKEKGDIPEGYSVSREKKERFSLILESASTNQTSMYLCASRRVAGGFANTGELFFGEGSRLTVL.

This clone turned up a few times. The chain is built from TRBV19 and TRBJ1-1; no clear D gene. The CDR3 length is 12 residues. V was clipped by 5 bases and J by 8 bases, with 12 bases between them. Per the germline V gene, CDR1 is LNHDA and CDR2 is SQIVND (reference sequence). CDR3 sequence (DNA): TGTGCCAGTAGTGGAACAGATATGGAAGCTTTCTTT. Its protein is CASSGTDMEAFF.

The rearrangement joins TRBV15 to TRBJ1-3; no clear D. The CDR3 extends over 14 amino acids. V was clipped by 0 bases and J by 8 bases, with 11 bases between them. From germline, CDR1 is LNHNV and CDR2 YYDKDF (reference sequence). CDR3 residues: CATSRDIGPDTIYF. DNA of the CDR3: TGTGCCACCAGCAGAGATATTGGACCAGACACCATATATTTT.

The gene calls are TRBV5-1 and TRBJ2-7; 8 bases match TRBD1. This CDR3 has 15 residues. Looked up from germline, CDR1 is SGHRS and CDR2 is YFSETQ. Unmatched junction bases numbered 10, after V lost 5 bases and J lost 3 bases. CDR3 amino acids: CASSSSGTGDYEQYF. In nucleotides, the CDR3 is TGCGCCAGCAGTTCATCCGGGACAGGAGACTACGAGCAGTACTTC.

This rearrangement joins TRBV10-1 to TRBJ2-2; D possibly corresponds to TRBD1 (7 bases). CDR1 is WNHNN and CDR2 is SYGVQD in the germline V gene (reference sequence). This CDR3 comprises 12 residues. Deletions cut 9 bases from V and 6 bases from J, with 11 bases between. CDR3 in DNA: TGCGCCAGGACAGGGAGGCCCGGGGAGCTGTTTTTT. It encodes CARTGRPGELFF.

The chain couples TRBV5-6 to TRBJ1-5, with a tentative D call TRBD1 (5 bases). This CDR3 spans 13 amino acids. The germline CDR1 and CDR2 sequences are SGHDT and YYEEEE. The germline V and J ends were trimmed by 2 bases and 3 bases, with 6 bases remaining between them. The CDR3 is CASSLGANQPQHF. The CDR3 coding sequence is TGTGCCAGCAGCTTAGGGGCCAATCAGCCCCAGCATTTT. Supplemented by reference TRBV5-6 and TRBJ1-5, the full variable domain reads DAGVTQSPTHLIKTRGQQVTLRCSPKSGHDTVSWYQQALGQGPQFIFQYYEEEERQRGNFPDRFSGHQFPNYSSELNVNALLLGDSALYLCASSLGANQPQHFGDGTRLSIL.

This clone was seen a few times. V is TRBV2 and J is TRBJ1-2, with TRBD1 identical over 8 bases. Germline CDR1 is SNHLY and CDR2 is FYNNEI. There are 12 residues in the CDR3. Unmatched junction bases numbered 1, after V lost 6 bases and J lost 4 bases. CDR3 DNA sequence: TGTGCCAGCAGCGACAGGGGCTATGGCTACACCTTC. Its translation: CASSDRGYGYTF.

This clone was found once. The V call is TRBV29-1, the J call TRBJ2-3, with D uncertain. The CDR3 contains 12 residues. Germline assignment: CDR1 SQVTM and CDR2 ANQGSEA. V was trimmed by 4 bases and J by 1 base, leaving 6 bases between them. CDR3 region: CSVGSGTDTQYF. The CDR3 DNA sequence: TGCAGCGTTGGGAGCGGCACAGATACGCAGTATTTT.

This clone was counted a single time. CDR3 sequence: CASSEPRSGTGELFF. In nucleotides, the CDR3 is TGCGCCAGCAGTGAGCCTAGGAGCGGCACCGGGGAGCTGTTTTTT. The chain has TRBV10-2 and TRBJ2-2, with a tentative D call TRBD2 (5 bases). The CDR3 loop spans 15 amino acids. Germline V gives CDR1 WSHSY, CDR2 SAAADI. Trimming pared 2 bases from V and 4 bases from J, leaving 11 bases between.

Only one count was recorded for this clone. The chain couples TRBV2 to TRBJ2-2; D perhaps matches TRBD2 (6 bases). CDR3 length equals 13 residues. In germline, CDR1 is SNHLY, CDR2 FYNNEI. Trimming shortened V by 2 bases and J by 7 bases, and 8 bases separated the two germline ends. The DNA of the CDR3 is TGTGCCAGCAGTGAACGGGGGTTCGGGGAGCTGTTTTTT. It translates to CASSERGFGELFF.

The chain recombines TRBV5-5 with TRBJ2-5, with TRBD1 matching over 7 bases. CDR1 and CDR2 from the germline V gene are SGHKS and YYEKEE (reference sequence). With V trimmed by 4 bases and J by 5 bases, 14 bases remained unmatched. The length of the CDR3 is 16 residues. The CDR3 protein is CASSPNTGVGEETQYF. CDR3 coding DNA: TGTGCCAGCAGCCCCAATACAGGGGTGGGTGAGGAGACCCAGTACTTC.

CDR3 residues: CASSYLSTDTQYF. The CDR3 region has the DNA TGTGCCAGCAGTTACCTTTCCACAGATACGCAGTATTTT. The gene calls are TRBV6-5 and TRBJ2-3; unclear D gene. The length of the CDR3 is 13 residues. Per the germline V gene, CDR1 is MNHEY and CDR2 is SVGAGI. The germline V and J ends were trimmed by 2 bases and 2 bases, with 5 bases remaining between them.

V and J are TRBV4-1 and TRBJ1-3, with no clear D. Trimming took off 3 bases at V and 0 bases at J, with 9 bases between the two ends. This CDR3 has 15 amino acids. In germline, CDR1 is MGHRA, CDR2 YSYEKL. This CDR3 reads CASSQVGISGNTIYF. CDR3 bases: TGCGCCAGCAGCCAGGTGGGAATCTCTGGAAACACCATATATTTT.

The gene calls are TRBV10-3 and TRBJ1-4, with a possible D match to TRBD1 (5 bases). Germline V lookup: CDR1 ENHRY, CDR2 SYGVKD. The V end was cut by 6 bases, the J end by 7 bases, with 12 bases between. The CDR3 totals 13 residues. This CDR3 is CAIRGLNGEKLFF. CDR3 in DNA: TGTGCCATCAGGGGACTAAACGGTGAAAAACTGTTTTTT.